The rows below give T cell receptor beta chains drawn from one sample of a study of blood T cell repertoires in COVID-19. Produced via immunoSEQ multiplex PCR; TCRdb's table is partial and in-frame only. This table holds 200,000 to 250,000 clones, about nine tenths found once. Input material: peripheral blood. These receptors were obtained from a woman aged 25 to 39 with COVID-19, enrolled during active disease. Each CDR3 is given with its conserved first and last residue. Each record gives: V gene, D gene, J gene, clone size, CDR3 DNA, CDR3 protein. A D gene is named only where the DNA matches it firmly. Size tells how often a clone was seen (once, few, many) or the class of an expanded clone, and some rows leave it out.

>TRBV27|-|TRBJ2-3|once
TGTGCCAGCAGCCCGCGGGGAGATACGCAGTATTTT
CASSPRGDTQYF
>TRBV15|TRBD1|TRBJ1-5|-
TGTGCCACCAGCAGGGCCCGACAGGGCGGCAATCAGCCCCAGCATTTT
CATSRARQGGNQPQHF
>TRBV28|-|TRBJ1-3|-
TGTGCCAGCAGTTTAAGGGGGACCAACACCATATATTTT
CASSLRGTNTIYF
>TRBV5-6|-|TRBJ2-7|-
TGTGCCAGCAGCTTCCGACAGGTATCTGGCTACGAGCAGTACTTC
CASSFRQVSGYEQYF
>TRBV5-1|TRBD1|TRBJ1-2|-
TGCGCCAGCAGCCCACAGGGGGCGCCTTTTGGCTACACCTTC
CASSPQGAPFGYTF
>TRBV3-1/TRBV3-2|TRBD1|TRBJ1-1|-
TGTGCCAGCAGCCCAACAGGGGGGAACACTGAAGCTTTCTTT
CASSPTGGNTEAFF
>TRBV7-7|TRBD1|TRBJ2-1|-
TGTGCTAGCAGTTTGGACAGGGGGCTTGGCAATGAGCAGTTCTTC
CASSLDRGLGNEQFF
>TRBV7-9|TRBD1|TRBJ2-7|-
TGTGCCAGCAGCCAACCGGGACAGGGGGGTAACGAGCAGTACTTC
CASSQPGQGGNEQYF
>TRBV7-6|TRBD1|TRBJ1-6|-
TGTGCCAGCAGCACCGGGACAGGGCCCTTTATGGCCCTCCACTTT
CASSTGTGPFMALHF
>TRBV7-2|-|TRBJ1-5|few
TGTGCCAGCAGCTTCCACACCAATCAGCCCCAGCATTTT
CASSFHTNQPQHF
>TRBV11-1|-|TRBJ1-4|-
TGTGCCAGCAGCCCAGACAGGAATGAAAAACTGTTTTTT
CASSPDRNEKLFF
>TRBV15|-|TRBJ2-5|-
TGTGCCACCAGCAGAGATCGGATCCAGGGGCCTTCTCAAGAGACCCAGTACTTC
CATSRDRIQGPSQETQYF
>TRBV6-6|-|TRBJ1-1|-
TGTGCCAGCAGTCCCGAAAGACAGATAACCATGTTGAACACTGAAGCTTTCTTT
CASSPERQITMLNTEAFF
>TRBV7-9|-|TRBJ2-4|-
TGTGCCAGCAGCTCCGACCGCGGCCGCAAAAACATTCAGTACTTC
CASSSDRGRKNIQYF
>TRBV13|TRBD1|TRBJ1-2|-
TGTGCCAGCAGCTTGTATCCAGGGGGCGGATCGAGATCAATATATGGCTACACCTTC
CASSLYPGGGSRSIYGYTF
>TRBV7-2|TRBD2|TRBJ2-5|-
TGTGCCAGCAGCTTATCACCGGGGGGGCCGGGCGAGACCCAGTACTTC
CASSLSPGGPGETQYF
>TRBV7-2|TRBD1|TRBJ1-2|few
TGTGCCAGCAGTTCGACAGGGGGGATCTATGGCTACACCTTC
CASSSTGGIYGYTF
>TRBV5-1|TRBD1|TRBJ2-7|once
TGCGCCAGCAGCTTGGGGGGACAGGCCTCCTACGAGCAGTACTTC
CASSLGGQASYEQYF
>TRBV9|TRBD2|TRBJ2-3|-
TGTGCCAGCAGCGTAGCTTCTAGCGGGGGGCTGACGCAGTATTTT
CASSVASSGGLTQYF
>TRBV6-5|-|TRBJ1-4|-
TGTGCCAGCAGTCGTAGACAGGCAACTAATGAAAAACTGTTTTTT
CASSRRQATNEKLFF
>TRBV19|TRBD2|TRBJ2-2|-
TGTGCCAGTAGACTCAGGAGCGGGGACACCGGGGAGCTGTTTTTT
CASRLRSGDTGELFF
>TRBV6-5|-|TRBJ1-3|once
TGTGCCAGCAGTCCAAGGACAGACGGAAACACCATATATTTT
CASSPRTDGNTIYF
>TRBV29-1|-|TRBJ1-2|-
TGCAGCGTTGAAGGCGGGGCCTTTGGCTACACCTTC
CSVEGGAFGYTF
>TRBV6-2/TRBV6-3|-|TRBJ2-7|-
TGTGCCAGCAGTTACAAGGTAGCGCGGGGCAAGCCCTACGAGCAGTACTTC
CASSYKVARGKPYEQYF
>TRBV5-1|TRBD2|TRBJ2-1|once
TGCGCCAGCAGCTTGGAGGCGGGAGCCCACAATGAGCAGTTCTTC
CASSLEAGAHNEQFF
>TRBV19|TRBD1|TRBJ1-6|once
TGTGCCAGTACCCTCGGACAGGGGGCTAATTCACCCCTCCACTTT
CASTLGQGANSPLHF
>TRBV6-5|TRBD1|TRBJ1-1|-
TGTGCCAGCAGTTACCAGGGGGATACTGAAGCTTTCTTT
CASSYQGDTEAFF
>TRBV5-6|TRBD2|TRBJ2-5|-
TGTGCCAGCAGCTTGCCAGCGGGGGACCAAGAGACCCAGTACTTC
CASSLPAGDQETQYF
>TRBV10-3|-|TRBJ2-2|-
TGTGCCATCAACTCCCGAGACGGCGGGGACGCGACCGGGGAGCTGTTTTTT
CAINSRDGGDATGELFF
>TRBV19|-|TRBJ2-1|-
TGTGCCAGTAGTTCCCCTAGGGAGATTGACAATGAGCAGTTCTTC
CASSSPREIDNEQFF
>TRBV7-2|-|TRBJ1-2|-
TGTGCCAGCAGCTTAGAGGGGATTAACTATGGCTACACCTTC
CASSLEGINYGYTF
>TRBV5-6|-|TRBJ2-7|-
TGTGCCAGCAGCCTTGGGAGGGAGCAGTACTTC
CASSLGREQYF
>TRBV6-1|TRBD2|TRBJ2-1|few
TGTGCCAGCAGTGCCCTGACTAGCGGGTCCTACAATGAGCAGTTCTTC
CASSALTSGSYNEQFF
>TRBV5-1|TRBD1|TRBJ1-1|-
TGCGCCAGCAGCATCTTAGACAGGGGACCCTTTTTCTTT
CASSILDRGPFFF
>TRBV27|-|TRBJ1-1|-
TGTGCCAGCAGGGCTGAGGGCAGGGGTAACACTGAAGCTTTCTTT
CASRAEGRGNTEAFF
>TRBV19|-|TRBJ1-4|-
TGTGCCAGTAGTTTGACAGCCCTTAATGAAAAACTGTTTTTT
CASSLTALNEKLFF
>TRBV10-3|-|TRBJ2-1|-
TGTGCCATCAGTGTCTTAGCTGATGAGCAGTTCTTC
CAISVLADEQFF
>TRBV7-2|TRBD2|TRBJ2-5|-
TGTGCCAGCAGCGCACTAGCGGGGGCAGAGACCCAGTACTTC
CASSALAGAETQYF
>TRBV3-1/TRBV3-2|-|TRBJ2-7|once
TGTGCCAGCAGCCAAGCAGACAGGCCCTACGAGCAGTACTTC
CASSQADRPYEQYF